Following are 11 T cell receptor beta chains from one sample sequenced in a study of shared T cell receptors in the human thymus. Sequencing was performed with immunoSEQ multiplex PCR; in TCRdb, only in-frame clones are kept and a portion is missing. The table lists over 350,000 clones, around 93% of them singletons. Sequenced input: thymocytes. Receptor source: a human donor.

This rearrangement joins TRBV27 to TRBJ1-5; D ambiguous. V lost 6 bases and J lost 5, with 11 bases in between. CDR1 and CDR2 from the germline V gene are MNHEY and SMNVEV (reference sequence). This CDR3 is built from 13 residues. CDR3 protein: CASRGNKHQPQHF. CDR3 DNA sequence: TGTGCCAGCAGGGGGAACAAACATCAGCCCCAGCATTTT.

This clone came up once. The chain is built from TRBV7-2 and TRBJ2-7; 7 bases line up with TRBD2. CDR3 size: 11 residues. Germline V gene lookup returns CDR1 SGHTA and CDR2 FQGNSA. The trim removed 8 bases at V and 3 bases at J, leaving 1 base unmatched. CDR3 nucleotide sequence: TGTGCCAGCCAGCGGGACTACGAGCAGTACTTC. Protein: CASQRDYEQYF.

In DNA, the CDR3 is TGTGCCACCAGCAACGACTCCGGACTAGCGGGGAAGAGCTCCTACAATGAGCAGTTCTTC. This gives the protein CATSNDSGLAGKSSYNEQFF. The V and J genes are TRBV15 and TRBJ2-1; TRBD2 aligns across 12 bases. Germline CDR1 LNHNV, CDR2 YYDKDF (reference sequence). The V and J ends lost 4 bases and 0 bases, in that order; junction bases with no gene match: 13. The CDR3 spans 20 residues.

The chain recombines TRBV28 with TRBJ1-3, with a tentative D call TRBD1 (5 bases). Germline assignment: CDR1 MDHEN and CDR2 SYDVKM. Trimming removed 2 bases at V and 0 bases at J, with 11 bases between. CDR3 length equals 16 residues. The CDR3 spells CASSLGGNLSGNTIYF. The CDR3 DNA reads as TGTGCCAGCAGTTTAGGGGGGAATCTCTCTGGAAACACCATATATTTT.

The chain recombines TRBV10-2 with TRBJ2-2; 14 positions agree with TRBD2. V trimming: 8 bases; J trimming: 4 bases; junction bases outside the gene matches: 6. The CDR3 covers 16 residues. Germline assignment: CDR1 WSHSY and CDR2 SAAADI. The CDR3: CASRGLAGEVTGELFF. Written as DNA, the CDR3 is TGCGCCAGCCGGGGACTAGCGGGAGAGGTCACCGGGGAGCTGTTTTTT.

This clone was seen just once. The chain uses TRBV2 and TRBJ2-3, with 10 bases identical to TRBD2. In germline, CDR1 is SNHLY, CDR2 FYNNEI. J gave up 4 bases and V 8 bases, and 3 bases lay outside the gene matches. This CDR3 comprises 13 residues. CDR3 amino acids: CASYLAGADTQYF. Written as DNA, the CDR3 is TGTGCCAGCTACCTAGCGGGAGCAGATACGCAGTATTTT.

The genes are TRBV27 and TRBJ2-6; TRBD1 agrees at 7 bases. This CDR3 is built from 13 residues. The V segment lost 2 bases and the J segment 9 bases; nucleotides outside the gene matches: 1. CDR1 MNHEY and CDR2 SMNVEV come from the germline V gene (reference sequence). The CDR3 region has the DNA TGTGCCAGCAGTTTAGACAGGGACAACGTCCTGACTTTC. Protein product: CASSLDRDNVLTF.

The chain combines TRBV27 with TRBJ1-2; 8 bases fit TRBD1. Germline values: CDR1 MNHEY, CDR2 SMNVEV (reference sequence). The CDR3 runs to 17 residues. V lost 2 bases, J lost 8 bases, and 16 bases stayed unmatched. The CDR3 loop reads CASSLNGRTGPAGGYTF. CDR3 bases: TGTGCCAGCAGTTTAAATGGAAGGACAGGGCCAGCGGGCGGCTACACCTTC.

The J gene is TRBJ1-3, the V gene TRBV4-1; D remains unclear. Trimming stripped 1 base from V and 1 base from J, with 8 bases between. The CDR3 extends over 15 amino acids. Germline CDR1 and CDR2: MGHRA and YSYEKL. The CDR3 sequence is CASSQVGQSGNTIYF. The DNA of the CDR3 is TGCGCCAGCAGCCAAGTCGGGCAGTCTGGAAACACCATATATTTT.

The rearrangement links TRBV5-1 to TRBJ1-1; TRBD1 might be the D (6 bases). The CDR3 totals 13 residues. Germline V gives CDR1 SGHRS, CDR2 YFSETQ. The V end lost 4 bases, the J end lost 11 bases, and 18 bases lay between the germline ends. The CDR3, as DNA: TGCGCCAGCAGCCTGGGACACGGCGGATTGGCTTTCTTT. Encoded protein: CASSLGHGGLAFF.

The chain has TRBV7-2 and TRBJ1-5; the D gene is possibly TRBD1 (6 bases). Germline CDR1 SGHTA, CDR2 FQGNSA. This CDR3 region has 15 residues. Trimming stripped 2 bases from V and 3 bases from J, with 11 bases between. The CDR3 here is CASSLNRDLNQPQHF. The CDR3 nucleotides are TGTGCCAGCAGCTTAAACAGGGACCTCAATCAGCCCCAGCATTTT.